This is a list of T cell receptor beta chains from one sample in a study of cytomegalovirus exposure and HLA in healthy donors. Method: immunoSEQ multiplex PCR; TCRdb's copy keeps in-frame clones and lacks some. The sample has about 73,000 clones, approximately 90% seen once. Material: PBMCs. The origin of the receptors is a woman under 30 in good health and CMV-seropositive. Each CDR3 is given with its conserved first and last residue. A D gene is named only where the DNA matches it firmly. Expanded clones get a size class; other rows say once, few or many, or leave the size out.

>TRBV11-2|TRBJ2-3|TRBD2|.
CASSFAGATDTQYF
TGTGCCAGCAGCTTTGCGGGAGCCACAGATACGCAGTATTTT
>TRBV12-1|TRBJ1-5|.|.
CASSFRQGNQPQHF
TGTGCCAGCAGCTTTAGACAGGGCAATCAGCCCCAGCATTTT
>TRBV4-1|TRBJ2-7|TRBD1|.
CASSPGQGDYEQYF
TGCGCCAGCAGCCCGGGACAGGGGGACTACGAGCAGTACTTC
>TRBV20-1|TRBJ2-7|TRBD2|.
CSARDYSEQYF
TGCAGCGCAAGGGACTATTCGGAGCAGTACTTC
>TRBV9|TRBJ2-1|TRBD2|.
CASSGGLSYNEQFF
TGTGCCAGCAGCGGGGGACTATCTTACAATGAGCAGTTCTTC
>TRBV28|TRBJ1-5|TRBD1|.
CGTGNNQPQHF
TGTGGGACAGGGAACAATCAGCCCCAGCATTTT
>TRBV6-1|TRBJ2-1|TRBD2|.
CASRGDYGYNEQFF
TGTGCCAGCAGGGGGGACTACGGTTACAATGAGCAGTTCTTC
>TRBV5-6|TRBJ2-3|TRBD2|.
CASSRRTSRIDTQYF
TGTGCCAGCAGCCGCCGGACTAGTAGGATAGATACGCAGTATTTT
>TRBV18|TRBJ1-1|.|.
CASSPEGMSTEAFF
TGTGCCAGCTCACCGGAGGGTATGAGCACTGAAGCTTTCTTT
>TRBV11-2|TRBJ2-1|TRBD1|.
CASSQWGLTGGGYNEQFF
TGTGCCAGCAGCCAGTGGGGCCTTACAGGGGGCGGCTACAATGAGCAGTTCTTC
>TRBV7-9|TRBJ2-2|TRBD2|.
CASSAGTSGRAVSGELFF
TGTGCCAGCAGCGCCGGGACTAGCGGGAGGGCCGTCTCCGGGGAGCTGTTTTTT
>TRBV18|TRBJ2-7|TRBD2|.
CASSPPGLAGSYEQYF
TGTGCCAGCTCACCTCCGGGACTAGCGGGATCCTACGAGCAGTACTTC
>TRBV15|TRBJ1-3|.|.
CATSLQTVISGNTIYF
TGTGCCACCAGCTTACAGACAGTGATCTCTGGAAACACCATATATTTT
>TRBV6-6|TRBJ2-1|TRBD2|.
CASSFQGLAGNNEQFF
TGTGCCAGCAGTTTTCAGGGACTAGCAGGGAACAATGAGCAGTTCTTC
>TRBV5-6|TRBJ1-6|TRBD1|.
CASSSAGQVNSPLHF
TGTGCCAGCAGCTCCGCGGGACAGGTAAATTCACCCCTCCACTTT
>TRBV19|TRBJ2-3|.|.
CASRGGAKGKLDTQYF
TGTGCCAGTAGAGGGGGGGCCAAGGGCAAACTTGATACGCAGTATTTT
>TRBV6-5|TRBJ2-3|.|.
CASRDRNTDTQYF
TGTGCCAGCAGGGACAGAAACACAGATACGCAGTATTTT
>TRBV5-8|TRBJ1-5|.|.
CASSLVQGVSQPQHF
TGTGCCAGCAGCTTGGTACAGGGAGTCAGTCAGCCCCAGCATTTT
>TRBV7-8|TRBJ1-1|.|.
CASSLNRVPTEAFF
TGTGCCAGCAGCTTAAACCGGGTCCCCACTGAAGCTTTCTTT
>TRBV30|TRBJ2-1|TRBD2|.
CASSGTSGLLREQFF
TGTGCCTCGTCCGGGACTAGCGGTCTACTCCGCGAGCAGTTCTTC
>TRBV6-1|TRBJ1-3|.|once
CASSGTVQGYPGNTIYF
TGTGCCAGCAGTGGGACGGTGCAGGGATATCCTGGAAACACCATATATTTT
>TRBV5-1|TRBJ2-7|TRBD2|.
CASSLALAGFSVGEQYF
TGCGCCAGCAGCTTGGCATTAGCGGGGTTTTCAGTGGGCGAGCAGTACTTC
>TRBV28|TRBJ2-4|TRBD2|.
CASSLTETSGIENIQYF
TGTGCCAGCAGTTTAACCGAGACTAGCGGGATAGAAAACATTCAGTACTTC
>TRBV6-6|TRBJ2-7|.|.
CASTSLGFSYEQYF
TGTGCCAGCACCTCACTGGGCTTCTCCTACGAGCAGTACTTC
>TRBV7-6|TRBJ2-1|.|.
CASSTRPDSADEQFF
TGTGCCAGCAGCACCCGCCCGGACAGTGCTGATGAGCAGTTCTTC
>TRBV30|TRBJ1-2|TRBD1|.
CAWKPGGRYGYTF
TGTGCCTGGAAGCCAGGGGGACGCTATGGCTACACCTTC
>TRBV25-1|TRBJ2-1|TRBD2|once
CASSLSGRAYNEQFF
TGTGCCAGCAGCCTTAGCGGGAGGGCCTACAATGAGCAGTTCTTC
>TRBV4-1|TRBJ2-7|.|.
CASSQVDSSTYEQYF
TGCGCCAGCAGCCAAGTCGACAGTTCTACCTACGAGCAGTACTTC
>TRBV27|TRBJ1-1|TRBD1|few
CASRGQAGFTEAFF
TGTGCCAGCAGAGGACAGGCCGGGTTCACTGAAGCTTTCTTT
>TRBV18|TRBJ2-1|TRBD1|once
CASSQGQGARNEQFF
TGTGCCAGCTCACAAGGACAGGGGGCGCGAAATGAGCAGTTCTTC
>TRBV15|TRBJ2-3|.|.
CATSSSDTASSDTQYF
TGTGCCACCAGCAGCTCGGACACTGCCTCCTCAGATACGCAGTATTTT
>TRBV28|TRBJ2-3|TRBD2|.
CASRAGTSGADTQYF
TGTGCCAGCAGGGCCGGGACTAGCGGGGCCGATACGCAGTATTTT
>TRBV29-1|TRBJ2-5|.|few
CSVESGQGRPQETQYF
TGCAGCGTTGAATCGGGACAAGGTCGACCTCAAGAGACCCAGTACTTC
>TRBV10-2|TRBJ1-1|.|once
CASRRGKDTEAFF
TGCGCCAGCCGTCGAGGGAAGGACACTGAAGCTTTCTTT
>TRBV11-2|TRBJ1-5|.|.
CASSVDHNQPQHF
TGTGCCAGCAGCGTAGATCACAATCAGCCCCAGCATTTT
>TRBV5-1|TRBJ2-6|.|.
CASSPPGSGANVLTF
TGCGCCAGCAGTCCCCCCGGCTCTGGGGCCAACGTCCTGACTTTC
>TRBV4-1|TRBJ2-1|TRBD2|.
CASSQGTSGYNEQFF
TGCGCCAGCAGCCAAGGTACTAGCGGCTACAATGAGCAGTTCTTC
>TRBV10-2|TRBJ2-7|TRBD1|.
CASSGPDRGYYEQYF
TGCGCCAGCAGTGGCCCGGACAGGGGGTACTACGAGCAGTACTTC
>TRBV9|TRBJ2-1|TRBD2|.
CASSVGLGGGGEQFF
TGTGCCAGCAGCGTAGGACTAGGCGGGGGGGGTGAGCAGTTCTTC
>TRBV5-1|TRBJ2-7|.|once
CASSLGAGVEQYF
TGCGCCAGCAGCCTAGGAGCAGGGGTCGAGCAGTACTTC
>TRBV6-1|TRBJ2-1|.|.
CASSEAPADYNEQFF
TGTGCCAGCAGTGAAGCGCCCGCGGATTACAATGAGCAGTTCTTC
>TRBV9|TRBJ2-1|TRBD1|.
CASSVVPGQGSNEQFF
TGTGCCAGCAGCGTCGTCCCGGGACAGGGGTCCAATGAGCAGTTCTTC
>TRBV28|TRBJ1-1|TRBD1|.
CASSLGTGLAFF
TGTGCCAGCAGTTTAGGGACAGGGCTGGCTTTCTTT
>TRBV5-5|TRBJ2-3|TRBD2|once
CASSRGSSRDTQYF
TGTGCCAGCAGCCGCGGGAGCTCCAGGGATACGCAGTATTTT
>TRBV12-5|TRBJ2-1|TRBD1|.
CASGPHGAGGNEQFF
TGTGCTAGTGGCCCTCACGGGGCAGGGGGCAATGAGCAGTTCTTC
>TRBV6-1|TRBJ2-7|.|.
CASLRAGFDEQYF
TGTGCCAGTCTAAGGGCAGGGTTCGACGAGCAGTACTTC
>TRBV6-5|TRBJ2-7|TRBD1|.
CASSRGGGKAYEQYF
TGTGCCAGCAGCCGAGGGGGCGGTAAAGCCTACGAGCAGTACTTC
>TRBV4-2|TRBJ2-3|TRBD1|.
CASSQGQGVPDTQYF
TGTGCCAGCAGCCAAGGACAGGGTGTCCCAGATACGCAGTATTTT
>TRBV9|TRBJ2-1|.|.
CASSVDTGVKDNEQFF
TGTGCCAGCAGCGTAGATACCGGGGTGAAGGACAATGAGCAGTTCTTC
>TRBV5-1|TRBJ1-4|.|.
CASRLGAGTPSATNEKLFF
TGCGCCAGCCGTCTCGGAGCCGGGACACCTTCTGCAACTAATGAAAAACTGTTTTTT
>TRBV6-6|TRBJ2-2|TRBD1|.
CASRHPGQGAGELFF
TGTGCCAGCAGACACCCGGGACAGGGGGCCGGGGAGCTGTTTTTT
>TRBV18|TRBJ2-7|TRBD1|.
CASSPGTGLTYEQYF
TGTGCCAGCTCACCCGGGACAGGGCTTACCTACGAGCAGTACTTC
>TRBV28|TRBJ1-2|TRBD1|.
CASSFSDRGVYGYTF
TGTGCCAGCAGTTTTTCGGACAGGGGGGTCTATGGCTACACCTTC
>TRBV6-6|TRBJ1-5|.|few
CASRPWERPEPQHF
TGTGCCAGCAGGCCCTGGGAGAGGCCGGAGCCCCAGCATTTT
>TRBV28|TRBJ2-2|.|.
CASKRFRNTGELFF
TGTGCCAGTAAGCGTTTCCGGAACACCGGGGAGCTGTTTTTT
>TRBV13|TRBJ2-5|TRBD2|.
CASSSRLAGSVETQYF
TGTGCCAGCAGCTCACGACTAGCGGGATCGGTAGAGACCCAGTACTTC
>TRBV5-1|TRBJ2-6|TRBD2|.
CASSGGGVRSLNSGANVLTF
TGCGCCAGCAGCGGCGGGGGTGTCAGATCCTTAAACTCTGGGGCCAACGTCCTGACTTTC